Given below is one T cell receptor (beta chain) in context. The data belong to a study of blood T cell repertoires in COVID-19. Study in general: The cDNA or gDNA used as material had been derived from T cells, B-cell-depleted T cells, or PBMCs.

The CDR3 length is 12 residues. The ends were cut back, 0 bases at V and 11 bases at J, with 10 bases in the middle. In germline, CDR1 is ENHRY, CDR2 SYGVKD. This table comes from immunoSEQ multiplex PCR, and its TCRdb copy is limited to in-frame clones, with some not included. The table lists a few hundred thousand clones, around 86% of them singletons. Sequencing was done on a sample of peripheral blood. The sequence derives from a man between 50 and 59 years old with active or convalescent COVID-19. This chain links TRBV10-3 with TRBJ1-1, with D unclear. For the CDR3, the DNA is TGTGCCATCAGTGAGTCGGAGGGCCCGGCTTTCTTT. It is translated as CAISESEGPAFF.